In its sample, the clone carrying this T cell receptor beta chain was seen many times. What it binds is unknown. Every TCR cDNA molecule carried a tag that served as a unique molecular identifier. MiXCR, applied by TCRdb to the 5' RACE reads, yields one record per CDR3 protein. The sample lists roughly 26,000 distinct CDR3 sequences; 6% were seen once. The CDR3 spans 14 residues. Trimming at V came to 5 bases and at J to 1 base, leaving 5 bases not matched to a gene. Germline V CDR1 and CDR2: SQVTM, ANQGSEA. These data belong to a study of spatial heterogeneity in lung cancer. Study information: Roughly two years after resection was the median timing of the follow-up PBMC samples, which were sequenced when available. In the raw reads, each unique TCR and UMI combination was present more than ten times on average.

Time point meaning: blood at routine non-recurrence follow-up after resection. The authors sequenced whole RNA from tumor, nontumor lung or frozen PBMC without sorting. Findings and caveats of the study: Among blood samples, ubiquitous expanded tumor TCRs appeared more at resection than at follow-up.

The sequence derives from a male donor with early-stage non-small cell lung cancer. The material sequenced was PBMCs, taken at follow-up. The rearrangement joins TRBV29-1 to TRBJ1-1; 9 positions agree with TRBD1. The CDR3 loop is CSVPGTGRNTEAFF. The CDR3 DNA follows: TGCAGCGTTCCGGGGACAGGGAGGAACACTGAAGCTTTCTTT.